This TCR beta chain was obtained from a study of blood T cells in healthy people across ages. Study-wide results and limits: More naive CD4+ cells and higher diversity marked long-lived donors relative to aged donors.

Then a second PCR, running roughly 6 to 12 cycles, was carried out with a sample-barcoded 5' primer and a J-beta primer mix. With 12 random nucleotides, a template-switch adaptor tagged each individual cDNA molecule. TCRdb fed the 5' RACE reads into MiXCR, producing one record per CDR3 protein. The sample has roughly 900,000 distinct CDR3 sequences, about 48% seen once. Isolated PBMCs totaled at least 6 million in each sample. Of note for this clonotype: Its antigen is undetermined.

This CDR3 contains 17 residues. The germline gives CDR1 SGHTA, CDR2 FQGNSA. V gave up 5 bases and J gave up 0 bases; unmatched junction bases: 10. The chain employs TRBV7-2 and TRBJ2-1, with TRBD2 matching 7 bases. The sequenced sample consisted of blood. The sequence was collected from a man aged 30 to 39 in good health. The CDR3 DNA reads as TGTGCCAGCAGCACGGACCCGGGGGGAAGCTCCTACAATGAGCAGTTCTTC. The encoded protein is CASSTDPGGSSYNEQFF.